The 8 T cell receptor beta chains below come from one sample, sequenced in a study of tumor-infiltrating lymphocytes in primary liver carcinoma. Germline DNA was also extracted, with blood RNA taken from unsorted whole blood. Total RNA (around 500 ng) served as template for TCR beta cDNA synthesis primed by a constant-region primer. Library construction for TCR beta comprised three nested multiplex PCR rounds performed with slightly modified ARM-PCR. Use of TRBV1-TRBV30 forward primers with a C-beta reverse primer characterized the first two PCR rounds, which lasted nine to eleven cycles each. TCRdb reprocessed the multiplex PCR reads with MiXCR, giving one entry per CDR3 protein. The sample shows 300,000 to 400,000 distinct CDR3 sequences, over 55% of them seen only once. The sequenced sample consisted of peripheral blood. Receptor source: a man aged 40-55 years with primary liver carcinoma and hepatitis B virus infection.

This clonotype was seen a single time. A read error is possible here, since a much larger clone lies one base away. This chain connects TRBV6-1 to TRBJ1-2; D not resolved. In germline, CDR1 is MNHNS, CDR2 SASEGT. This CDR3 region has 13 residues. For the CDR3, the DNA is TGTGCCAGCAATGACTGGGGTCTTGGCGGCTACATCTTC. It yields the protein CASNDWGLGGYIF.

Details on this clonotype: It may be a read error: a sequence one base away is much more abundant. The chain recombines TRBV12-3 or TRBV12-4 with TRBJ1-6, with no clear D. V lost 5 bases, J lost 0 bases, and 8 bases lay in between. This CDR3 is 15 amino acids long. The CDR3: CASSPRSSYNSPLHF. The CDR3 coding sequence is TGTGCCAGCAGTCCCAGGAGCTCCTATAATTCACCCCTCCACTTT.

The chain combines TRBV29-1 with TRBJ1-2; no definite D call. Germline V CDR1 and CDR2: SQVTM, ANQGSEA. Trimming shortened V by 3 bases and J by 2 bases, and 10 bases separated the two germline ends. This CDR3 is 13 amino acids long. The CDR3 is CSVESRSNYGYTF. The CDR3 nucleotides are TGCAGCGTTGAGAGCAGAAGCAACTATGGCTACACCTTC. Full variable domain (remainder filled in from reference TRBV29-1 and TRBJ1-2): SAVISQKPSRDICQRGTSLTIQCQVDSQVTMMFWYRQQPGQSLTLIATANQGSEATYESGFVIDKFPISRPNLTFSTLTVSNMSPEDSSIYLCSVESRSNYGYTFGSGTRLTVV.

On this clonotype: A much larger clonotype is one base distant, so this may be a read error. The V and J genes are TRBV6-5 and TRBJ2-5; 7 nucleotides match TRBD1. From germline, CDR1 is MNHEY and CDR2 SVGAGI. Losses at the gene ends were 0 bases for V and 1 base for J; bases not matched to a gene: 5. This CDR3 contains 16 residues. CDR3 bases: TGTGCCAGCAGTTACTCGATCTGGGACAGCCAAGAGACCCAGTACTTC. Translating it yields CASSYSIWDSQETQYF.

On this clonotype itself: One end of the junction does not line up with germline, which may come from a read error. The chain links TRBV10-2 to TRBJ2-7; no clear D gene. The CDR3 runs 10 residues. Per the germline V gene, CDR1 is WSHSY and CDR2 is SAAADI. CDR3 region: CTSAHYEQYF. CDR3 in DNA: TGCACCAGCGCCCATTACGAGCAGTACTTC.

A remark on this clonotype: This may stem from a read error, because a much larger clone lies one nucleotide away. The chain combines TRBV4-3 with TRBJ1-1; D not certain. CDR1 LGHNA and CDR2 YSLEER come from the germline V gene. The CDR3 runs 14 residues. CDR3 nucleotide sequence: TGCGCCATCAGCTCCTTAGGAGAGAACACTGAAGCTTTCTTT. Amino acid sequence: CAISSLGENTEAFF.

Concerning this clonotype: This clone may be a read error of a much larger clone one base away. The V and J genes are TRBV5-5 and TRBJ2-3; no clear D. Germline V CDR1 and CDR2: SGHKS, YYEKEE (reference sequence). The CDR3 is 14 residues long. CDR3 DNA: TGTACCAGCAGCCCCACCTCGACCGATGATACGCAGTATTTT. Residues: CTSSPTSTDDTQYF.

This chain links TRBV10-2 with TRBJ1-2; 9 nucleotides match TRBD1. This CDR3 spans 14 amino acids. V dropped 8 bases and J dropped 3; count of bases not matched to a gene: 7. The germline CDR1 and CDR2 sequences are WSHSY and SAAADI. Written as DNA, the CDR3 is TGCGCCAGCCGGGACAGGGCCGGGTACTATGGCTACACCTTC. It codes for CASRDRAGYYGYTF.